A single sample is the source of the 21 T cell receptor beta chains below, sequenced in a study of T-cell reconstitution after alpha-beta-depleted transplantation in children. A library of TCRbeta sequences, prepared with unique molecular identifiers, was generated. Via MiXCR, TCRdb re-called the PCR reads, giving one row per CDR3 protein. The sample holds about a million distinct CDR3 sequences, 25% to 30% seen once. The input for sequencing was PBMCs, mostly from graft donor cells, taken 360 days after TCRalphabeta/CD19-depleted stem cell transplant. The source is a boy in the first two years of life who had a stem cell transplant for SCID, so the T cells may come from the graft donor.

The table lists this clonotype with a few counts. V and J are TRBV2 and TRBJ2-1; no reliable D call. The CDR3 contains 13 residues. Deletions cut 11 bases from V and 0 bases from J, with 11 bases between. Germline assignment: CDR1 SNHLY and CDR2 FYNNEI. The CDR3 spells CASYRSSYNEQFF. The CDR3 bases are TGTGCCTCTTACCGCAGCTCCTACAATGAGCAGTTCTTC. The full variable domain, rest sourced from reference TRBV2 and TRBJ2-1, is EPEVTQTPSHQVTQMGQEVILRCVPISNHLYFYWYRQILGQKVEFLVSFYNNEISEKSEIFDDQFSVERPDGSNFTLKIRSTKLEDSAMYFCASYRSSYNEQFFGPGTRLTVL.

This chain joins TRBV2 and TRBJ2-7; D remains unclear. Trimming stripped 6 bases from V and 3 bases from J, with 9 bases between. This CDR3 has 12 residues. Germline loops: CDR1 SNHLY, CDR2 FYNNEI. CDR3 amino acids: CASRRHSYEQYF. In nucleotides, the CDR3 is TGTGCCAGCAGGAGACATAGCTACGAGCAGTACTTC.

This rearrangement joins TRBV12-3 or TRBV12-4 to TRBJ1-5; D uncertain. The germline V and J ends were trimmed by 1 base and 1 base, with 14 bases remaining between them. There are 17 residues in the CDR3. The CDR3 DNA reads as TGTGCCAGCAGTTTAGTAGTCGGTAAGAGGAGCAATCAGCCCCAGCATTTT. Its protein is CASSLVVGKRSNQPQHF.

This clonotype has a handful of counts. This chain links TRBV12-3 or TRBV12-4 with TRBJ2-7; tentative D call: TRBD1 (6 bases). The V end lost 6 bases, the J end lost 2 bases, and 14 bases lay between the germline ends. The CDR3 has 14 amino acids. CDR3 in DNA: TGTGCCAGCAGACCAAGACAGGAGACCTACGAGCAGTACTTC. Translation: CASRPRQETYEQYF.

This clonotype was seen at least ten times. This chain joins TRBV5-1 and TRBJ2-6; weak D call: TRBD2 (6 bases). CDR3 length: 18 amino acids. Trimming removed 1 base at V and 4 bases at J, with 18 bases between. The germline V gene encodes CDR1 SGHRS and CDR2 YFSETQ. The CDR3 here is CASSLWPSEQLGANVLTF. CDR3 DNA: TGCGCCAGCAGCTTGTGGCCTAGCGAGCAACTAGGGGCCAACGTCCTGACTTTC.

This chain connects TRBV2 to TRBJ2-1, with 7 bases that match TRBD1. CDR3 length equals 15 residues. Trimming removed 11 bases from V and 4 bases from J; junction bases left unmatched: 14. Germline V gene lookup returns CDR1 SNHLY and CDR2 FYNNEI. CDR3 sequence: CAGYFRDSPYNEQFF. CDR3 nucleotides: TGTGCCGGGTACTTCCGGGACAGTCCATACAATGAGCAGTTCTTC.

This clonotype was picked up a small number of times. This chain links TRBV18 with TRBJ2-2; 12 bases agree with TRBD2. After removal of 1 base from V and 7 bases from J, the junction contained 4 bases not matched to a gene. From germline, CDR1 is KGHSH and CDR2 LQKENI. The CDR3 is 16 amino acids. The DNA of the CDR3 is TGTGCCAGCTCACCACGGACTAGCGGGGACCACGGGGAGCTGTTTTTT. Translated: CASSPRTSGDHGELFF.

This clonotype was counted between two and nine times. The chain has TRBV24-1 and TRBJ2-1; 9 bases map to TRBD2. The CDR3 loop spans 15 amino acids. V lost 2 bases to trimming and J lost 9 bases; unmatched junction nucleotides: 7. In germline, CDR1 is KGHDR, CDR2 SFDVKD. CDR3 amino acids: CATSDSSGGHLEQFF. DNA of the CDR3: TGTGCCACCAGTGATTCCAGCGGGGGGCACCTTGAGCAGTTCTTC.

The rearrangement uses TRBV28 and TRBJ1-1; unclear D gene. From germline, CDR1 is MDHEN and CDR2 SYDVKM. V lost 3 bases and J lost 0, with 11 bases in between. CDR3 length: 15 residues. The chain's CDR3 is CASSFLDTLNTEAFF. In nucleotides, the CDR3 is TGTGCCAGCAGTTTCCTTGACACCCTGAACACTGAAGCTTTCTTT.

The chain couples TRBV18 to TRBJ1-2; D remains unclear. CDR3 size: 11 residues. V was trimmed by 8 bases and J by 6 bases, leaving 10 bases between them. CDR1 is KGHSH, CDR2 LQKENI, per germline. CDR3 loop: CASPTDNGYTF. CDR3 nucleotide sequence: TGTGCCAGCCCCACTGATAATGGCTACACCTTC.

This clonotype was counted a few times. The chain carries TRBV12-3 or TRBV12-4 and TRBJ2-7; 9 bases map to TRBD2. V shed 2 bases and J 4 bases; nucleotides not matched to a gene: 6. There are 15 residues in the CDR3. The chain's CDR3 is CASSLTGAGGYEQYF. CDR3 sequence (DNA): TGTGCCAGCAGTTTAACAGGGGCGGGGGGGTACGAGCAGTACTTC.

The chain links TRBV5-1 to TRBJ2-7; either TRBD1 or TRBD2 may fit D (6 bases each). From germline, CDR1 is SGHRS and CDR2 YFSETQ. The CDR3 has 15 residues. Trimming removed 3 bases at V and 4 bases at J, with 17 bases between. The CDR3 nucleotides are TGCGCCAGCAGCTCCCAGAGGGGGGCCGCTTACGAGCAGTACTTC. Translated: CASSSQRGAAYEQYF.

The V gene is TRBV24-1, the J gene TRBJ2-2, with 12 bases fitting TRBD1. Germline trimming cut 3 bases from V and 3 bases from J; bases unmatched to any gene: 7. CDR3 size: 18 residues. Germline CDR1 and CDR2: KGHDR and SFDVKD. The CDR3 nucleotides are TGTGCCACCAGTGATCCCCGGGACAGGGGGCTTGACACCGGGGAGCTGTTTTTT. Amino acids: CATSDPRDRGLDTGELFF.

This chain links TRBV11-2 with TRBJ2-3; TRBD2 matches 7 bases. This CDR3 region has 15 residues. V was pared by 5 bases and J by 2 bases, with 7 bases of the junction left unmatched. Looked up from germline, CDR1 is SGHAT and CDR2 is FQNNGV. CDR3 region: CASSPFGGFTDTQYF. In DNA form, the CDR3 reads TGTGCCAGCAGCCCGTTCGGGGGGTTCACAGATACGCAGTATTTT.

The CDR3 loop reads CASSLPDSLNYGYTF. The CDR3 nucleotides read TGTGCCAGCAGTTTACCCGACAGCTTGAACTATGGCTACACCTTC. The chain is built from TRBV28 and TRBJ1-2; possibly TRBD1 for D (5 bases). The V and J ends lost 2 bases and 2 bases respectively, with 12 bases between them. Germline lookup yields CDR1 MDHEN and CDR2 SYDVKM. This CDR3 has 15 residues.

This clonotype was found a few times. This chain connects TRBV5-1 to TRBJ2-7; TRBD1 matches at 11 bases. The CDR3 sequence is 15 residues long. The J segment lost 7 bases and the V segment lost 4 bases, leaving 10 bases of the junction unmatched. The germline V gene encodes CDR1 SGHRS and CDR2 YFSETQ. The DNA of the CDR3 is TGCGCCAGCAGCCCATTCGGACAGGGGGCGGAAGAGCAGTACTTC. Translation gives CASSPFGQGAEEQYF. Using reference TRBV5-1 and TRBJ2-7 for the parts outside the CDR3, the full variable domain is KAGVTQTPRYLIKTRGQQVTLSCSPISGHRSVSWYQQTPGQGLQFLFEYFSETQRNKGNFPGRFSGRQFSNSRSEMNVSTLELGDSALYLCASSPFGQGAEEQYFGPGTRLTVT.

Written as DNA, the CDR3 is TGTGCCAGCAGTTCCCGGACTAGCCCTTTTTACTTC. Amino acids: CASSSRTSPFYF. The chain links TRBV12-3 or TRBV12-4 to TRBJ2-7, with 8 positions matching TRBD2. The CDR3 runs to 12 residues. Unmatched junction bases numbered 9, after V lost 4 bases and J lost 13 bases.

This clonotype has a handful of counts. The rearrangement uses TRBV7-2 and TRBJ1-4, with D possibly matching TRBD1 (5 bases). The CDR3 is 16 residues long. Germline V lookup: CDR1 SGHTA, CDR2 FQGNSA. Trimming stripped 3 bases from V and 8 bases from J, with 19 bases between. CDR3 amino acids: CASSLVPGTVREKLFF. CDR3 DNA sequence: TGTGCCAGCAGCTTGGTGCCAGGGACCGTTAGGGAAAAACTGTTTTTT.

The chain links TRBV29-1 to TRBJ1-1; D perhaps matches TRBD1 (5 bases). The germline V gene encodes CDR1 SQVTM and CDR2 ANQGSEA. Deletions cut 2 bases from V and 5 bases from J, with 15 bases between. The CDR3 loop spans 14 amino acids. This CDR3 is CSVEMGRVGTEAFF. As DNA, the CDR3 is TGCAGCGTTGAAATGGGCAGGGTTGGAACTGAAGCTTTCTTT.

The rearrangement links TRBV10-3 to TRBJ2-7; either TRBD1 or TRBD2 may supply D (6 bases each). V was clipped by 3 bases and J by 9 bases, with 18 bases between them. The CDR3 runs 14 residues. Germline lookup yields CDR1 ENHRY and CDR2 SYGVKD. Here the CDR3 DNA reads TGTGCCATCAGTGACGAAACGACAGGAGGGGGGCAGTACTTC. It encodes CAISDETTGGGQYF.

The V and J genes are TRBV7-9 and TRBJ1-5; the D gene is possibly TRBD1 (6 bases). This CDR3 comprises 17 residues. CDR1 and CDR2 (germline): SEHNR, FQNEAQ (reference sequence). V was pared by 1 base and J by 2 bases, with 15 bases between. CDR3 sequence: CASSLVKGVDRNQPQHF. CDR3 bases: TGTGCCAGCAGCTTAGTTAAGGGGGTTGATCGCAATCAGCCCCAGCATTTT.